This T cell receptor (beta chain) was identified in a study of blood T cell repertoires in COVID-19. Enrollees, about 18 to 90 years old, lived in approximately 25 US areas. Participant reports of clinical history set cohort assignment. TCRdb's table, derived via immunoSEQ multiplex PCR, lists solely in-frame clones and lacks some. The table includes 190,000 or so clones, just under 90% detected once. The V segment lost 5 bases and the J segment 0 bases; nucleotides outside the gene matches: 8. The CDR3 has 18 amino acids. CDR1 is SGHVS and CDR2 is FQNEAQ in the germline V gene. This receptor was obtained from a man aged 25-45 years who had recovered from COVID-19. The chain has TRBV7-8 and TRBJ2-7; 15 bases agree with TRBD2. The sample comprised PBMCs or T cells enriched from blood (not recorded which). The chain's CDR3 is CASSAGLAGGLSSYEQYF. CDR3 bases: TGTGCCAGCAGCGCAGGACTAGCGGGGGGGCTGAGCTCCTACGAGCAGTACTTC. Looking up the rest from reference TRBV7-8 and TRBJ2-7 gives the full variable domain: GAGVSQSPRYKVAKRGQDVALRCDPISGHVSLFWYQQALGQGPEFLTYFQNEAQLDKSGLPSDRFFAERPEGSVSTLKIQRTQQEDSAVYLCASSAGLAGGLSSYEQYFGPGTRLTVT.